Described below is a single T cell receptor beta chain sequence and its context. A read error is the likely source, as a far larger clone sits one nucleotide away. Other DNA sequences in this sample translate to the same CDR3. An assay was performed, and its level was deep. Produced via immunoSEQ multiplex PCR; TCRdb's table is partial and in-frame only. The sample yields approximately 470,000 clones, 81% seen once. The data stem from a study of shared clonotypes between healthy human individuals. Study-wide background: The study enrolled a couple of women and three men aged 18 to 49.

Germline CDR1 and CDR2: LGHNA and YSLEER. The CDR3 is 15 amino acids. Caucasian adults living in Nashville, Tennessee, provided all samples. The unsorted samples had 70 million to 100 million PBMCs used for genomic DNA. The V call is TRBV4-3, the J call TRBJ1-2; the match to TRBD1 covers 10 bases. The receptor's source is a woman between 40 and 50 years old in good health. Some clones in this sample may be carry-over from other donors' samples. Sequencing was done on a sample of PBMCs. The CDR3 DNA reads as TGCGCCAGCAGCCAAGATGGGACAGGGGACTATGGCTATACCTTC. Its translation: CASSQDGTGDYGYTF.